This TCR beta chain was identified during a study of blood T cell repertoires in COVID-19. Only in-frame clones appear in the TCRdb table, and some are missing; sequencing was by immunoSEQ multiplex PCR. The sample shows more than 200,000 clones, 85% to 90% of them seen only once. The TCR was taken from a man aged 45-65 years with acute or convalescent COVID-19. The sequencing input was peripheral blood.

The CDR3 protein is CASSPEGNDYTGELFF. Here the CDR3 DNA reads TGTGCCAGCAGTCCCGAGGGAAACGATTACACCGGGGAGCTGTTTTTT. This chain uses TRBV28 with TRBJ2-2, with a tentative D call TRBD2 (5 bases). V lost 5 bases, J lost 3 bases, and 16 bases lay in between. Germline V gives CDR1 MDHEN, CDR2 SYDVKM. The CDR3 is 16 residues long.